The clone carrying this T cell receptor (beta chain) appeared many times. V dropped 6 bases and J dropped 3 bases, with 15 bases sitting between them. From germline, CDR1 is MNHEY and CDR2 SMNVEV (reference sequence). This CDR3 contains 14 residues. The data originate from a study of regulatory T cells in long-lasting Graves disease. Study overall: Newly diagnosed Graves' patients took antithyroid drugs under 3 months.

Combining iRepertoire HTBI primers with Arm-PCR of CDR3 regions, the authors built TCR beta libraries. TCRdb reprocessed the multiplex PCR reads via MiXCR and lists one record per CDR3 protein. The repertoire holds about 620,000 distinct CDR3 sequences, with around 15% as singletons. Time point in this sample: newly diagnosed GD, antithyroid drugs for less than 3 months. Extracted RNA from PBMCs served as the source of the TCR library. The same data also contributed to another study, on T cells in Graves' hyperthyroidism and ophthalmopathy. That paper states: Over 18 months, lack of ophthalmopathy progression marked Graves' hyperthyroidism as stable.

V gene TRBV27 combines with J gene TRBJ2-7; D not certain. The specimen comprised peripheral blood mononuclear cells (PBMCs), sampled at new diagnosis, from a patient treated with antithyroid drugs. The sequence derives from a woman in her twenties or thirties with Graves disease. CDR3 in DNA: TGTGCCAGCAGCCTCCCTTCTCCAAACTACGAGCAGTACTTC. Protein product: CASSLPSPNYEQYF.